Listed below are T cell receptor beta chains from one sample, sequenced in a study of shared clonotypes between healthy human individuals. TCRdb keeps only in-frame clones here, not all; method: immunoSEQ multiplex PCR. Of over 1.4 million clones listed, around 95% are singletons. Material for sequencing was naive CD4+ T cells sorted from blood. The origin of the receptors is a man aged 25-45 years in good health. CDR3s include the opening cysteine and the closing phenylalanine or tryptophan. A D gene is named only where the DNA matches it firmly. Clone size is given for some rows only: seen once, a few or many times, or a class if the clone is expanded.

d_call	v_call	j_call	clone_size	cdr3_aa	cdr3_nt
-	TRBV7-6	TRBJ2-5	once	CASSPRQAIGTQYF	TGTGCCAGCAGCCCCAGACAGGCAATAGGTACCCAGTACTTC
-	TRBV9	TRBJ1-2	-	CASTRVEGEIYGYTF	TGTGCCAGCACCCGTGTGGAAGGGGAAATCTATGGCTACACCTTC
TRBD1	TRBV4-2	TRBJ2-2	-	CASTLTGAYTGELFF	TGTGCCAGCACCCTGACAGGGGCCTACACCGGGGAGCTGTTTTTT
-	TRBV9	TRBJ2-1	once	CASSVAHSAYNEQFF	TGTGCCAGCAGCGTAGCACATTCGGCCTACAATGAGCAGTTCTTC
TRBD1	TRBV9	TRBJ1-4	-	CASSALQGVNEKLFF	TGTGCCAGCAGCGCACTACAGGGGGTTAATGAAAAACTGTTTTTT
-	TRBV7-7	TRBJ2-3	-	CASSPLGGLSADTQYF	TGTGCTAGCAGCCCCCTGGGGGGGCTGAGCGCAGATACGCAGTATTTT
-	TRBV5-5	TRBJ2-1	-	CASSLRDENEQFF	TGTGCCAGCAGCTTGCGGGATGAAAATGAGCAGTTCTTC
-	TRBV7-2	TRBJ2-7	-	CASSLAPNAGSYEQYF	TGTGCCAGCAGCTTAGCCCCTAATGCGGGCTCCTACGAGCAGTACTTC
TRBD2	TRBV7-2	TRBJ2-7	-	CASSLVLAGVEQYF	TGTGCCAGCAGCTTAGTTTTAGCGGGAGTCGAGCAGTACTTC
TRBD2	TRBV5-4	TRBJ2-3	-	CASSFGTSGIITDTQYF	TGTGCCAGCAGCTTCGGGACTAGCGGGATTATAACAGATACGCAGTATTTT
-	TRBV28	TRBJ2-1	-	CASSLFGGRLLYNEQFF	TGTGCCAGCAGTTTATTCGGTGGGAGGCTGCTCTACAATGAGCAGTTCTTC
TRBD1	TRBV15	TRBJ2-7	-	CATSYGQGVSYEQYF	TGTGCCACCAGCTACGGACAGGGGGTCTCCTACGAGCAGTACTTC
TRBD1	TRBV2	TRBJ2-6	-	CASSVSQGAGGANVLTF	TGTGCCAGCAGTGTGTCGCAGGGGGCAGGCGGGGCCAACGTCCTGACTTTC
-	TRBV5-1	TRBJ2-7	-	CASSLIPTRGEQYF	TGCGCCAGCAGCTTGATCCCTACCAGGGGCGAGCAGTACTTC
TRBD2	TRBV23-1	TRBJ2-7	-	CASSQGLREVEQYF	TGCGCCAGCAGTCAAGGTTTGCGGGAGGTCGAGCAGTACTTC
-	TRBV5-4	TRBJ2-7	-	CASSSRDEQYF	TGTGCCAGCAGCTCCAGGGACGAGCAGTACTTC
TRBD1	TRBV10-3	TRBJ2-1	-	CAARDSLGEQFF	TGTGCCGCGAGGGACAGTTTGGGTGAGCAGTTCTTC
-	TRBV2	TRBJ2-5	-	CASTGDQETQYF	TGTGCCAGCACAGGAGACCAAGAGACCCAGTACTTC
TRBD1	TRBV5-1	TRBJ1-2	-	CASSLAPEGANVYGYTF	TGCGCCAGCAGCTTGGCCCCGGAGGGGGCGAATGTCTATGGCTACACCTTC
-	TRBV5-6	TRBJ2-6	-	CASSRGAAGANVLTF	TGTGCCAGCAGCCGTGGGGCTGCTGGGGCCAACGTCCTGACTTTC
TRBD1	TRBV5-1	TRBJ2-4	-	CASSLYRGSLSGLEYF	TGCGCCAGCAGCTTGTACAGGGGGTCGTTGTCCGGACTGGAGTACTTC
TRBD1	TRBV6-5	TRBJ2-7	-	CASSLQGRREQYF	TGTGCCAGCAGTTTACAGGGGCGCCGCGAGCAGTACTTC
TRBD1	TRBV5-1	TRBJ1-2	-	CASSLRLTGLHGYTF	TGCGCCAGCAGCTTACGTTTGACAGGGCTTCATGGCTACACCTTC
-	TRBV7-4	TRBJ2-5	-	CASSFYGGGETQYF	TGTGCCAGCAGCTTTTACGGGGGCGGGGAGACCCAGTACTTC
-	TRBV10-2	TRBJ1-1	-	CASSEFFGVTEAFF	TGCGCCAGCAGTGAGTTCTTTGGGGTAACTGAAGCTTTCTTT
-	TRBV20-1	TRBJ2-7	-	CSATESDEQYF	TGCAGTGCTACTGAGTCCGACGAGCAGTACTTC
-	TRBV7-9	TRBJ1-4	once	CASSLAETELFF	TGTGCCAGCAGCTTAGCGGAGACAGAGCTGTTTTTT
-	TRBV11-3	TRBJ2-2	-	CASSLVSGATGELFF	TGTGCCAGCAGCTTAGTCAGCGGAGCCACCGGGGAGCTGTTTTTT
-	TRBV11-2	TRBJ2-2	-	CASSRSPEMRGGELFF	TGTGCCAGCAGCCGATCCCCAGAGATGAGGGGCGGGGAGCTGTTTTTT
-	TRBV10-3	TRBJ2-7	once	CAISGGTPGQYF	TGTGCCATCAGTGGGGGGACCCCGGGGCAGTACTTC
TRBD1	TRBV7-2	TRBJ1-5	-	CASSLGGQGGQPQHF	TGTGCCAGCAGCTTAGGGGGACAGGGAGGCCAGCCCCAGCATTTT
TRBD2	TRBV9	TRBJ2-1	-	CASSARDYNHNEQFF	TGTGCCAGCAGCGCTCGGGACTACAACCACAATGAGCAGTTCTTC
TRBD1	TRBV27	TRBJ1-1	-	CASSFGTDVNTEAFF	TGTGCCAGCAGTTTCGGGACAGACGTAAACACTGAAGCTTTCTTT
-	TRBV6-5	TRBJ1-5	-	CASSGGKQPQHF	TGTGCCAGCAGTGGGGGTAAGCAGCCCCAGCATTTT
-	TRBV19	TRBJ1-4	-	CASSMGSSNEKLFF	TGTGCCAGTAGTATGGGCAGTTCAAATGAAAAACTGTTTTTT
-	TRBV19	TRBJ1-1	-	CASSSQTQTTEAFF	TGTGCCAGTAGTTCCCAGACCCAGACCACTGAAGCTTTCTTT
-	TRBV2	TRBJ2-7	-	CARKKLGFPYEQYF	TGTGCCAGAAAGAAACTGGGGTTTCCGTACGAGCAGTACTTC
-	TRBV7-7	TRBJ2-1	-	CASSLSRGNNEQFF	TGTGCCAGCAGCTTGTCCCGAGGGAACAATGAGCAGTTCTTC
-	TRBV7-3	TRBJ2-5	-	CASSPQGSQETQYF	TGTGCCAGCAGCCCTCAGGGCAGTCAAGAGACCCAGTACTTC
-	TRBV7-3	TRBJ2-1	-	CASSFPGKSYNEQFF	TGTGCCAGCAGCTTCCCGGGGAAGTCCTACAATGAGCAGTTCTTC
TRBD2	TRBV7-8	TRBJ2-7	-	CASSSSGAGVHYEQYF	TGTGCCAGCAGCTCTTCAGGAGCGGGAGTCCACTACGAGCAGTACTTC
-	TRBV7-2	TRBJ1-1	-	CASSLRVRDTEAFF	TGTGCCAGCAGCTTAAGGGTGCGAGACACTGAAGCTTTCTTT
TRBD2	TRBV4-1	TRBJ2-3	-	CASSQGGSGIFSDTQYF	TGCGCCAGCAGCCAAGGGGGGAGCGGGATTTTCTCGGATACGCAGTATTTT